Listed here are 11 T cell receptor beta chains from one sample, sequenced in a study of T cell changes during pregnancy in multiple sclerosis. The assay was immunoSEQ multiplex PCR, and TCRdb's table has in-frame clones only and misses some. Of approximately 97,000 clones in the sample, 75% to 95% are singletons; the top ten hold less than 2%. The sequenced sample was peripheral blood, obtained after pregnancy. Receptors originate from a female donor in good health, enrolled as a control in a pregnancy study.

The CDR3 DNA sequence: TGTGCCAGCAGTTACAAAGGAGCTAACTATGGCTACACCTTC. Amino acid sequence: CASSYKGANYGYTF. This sequence joins TRBV27 and TRBJ1-2; D not certain. Germline CDR1 MNHEY, CDR2 SMNVEV (reference sequence). V shed 4 bases and J shed 0 bases, with 9 bases lying between them. The CDR3 is 14 residues long.

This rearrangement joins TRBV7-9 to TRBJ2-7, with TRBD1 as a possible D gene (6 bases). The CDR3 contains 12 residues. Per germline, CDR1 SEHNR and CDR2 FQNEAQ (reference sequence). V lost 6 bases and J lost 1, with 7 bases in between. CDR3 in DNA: TGTGCCAGCAGTACAGGGTCCTACGAGCAGTACTTC. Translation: CASSTGSYEQYF.

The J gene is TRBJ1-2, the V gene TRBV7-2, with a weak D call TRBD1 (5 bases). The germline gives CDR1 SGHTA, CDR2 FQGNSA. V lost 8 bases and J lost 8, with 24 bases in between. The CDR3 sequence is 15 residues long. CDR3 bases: TGTGCCAGCGAGAAACGGTCCGGGACTACCGGGGGCTACACCTTC. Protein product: CASEKRSGTTGGYTF.

The DNA of the CDR3 is TGTGCCAGCAGTTACTCGACGGGGGGCACTGAAGCTTTCTTT. This codes for CASSYSTGGTEAFF. The chain is built from TRBV6-5 and TRBJ1-1; possible D gene TRBD1, 5 bases. The V end lost 0 bases, the J end lost 4 bases, and 9 bases lay between the germline ends. The CDR3 sequence is 14 residues long. Per the germline V gene, CDR1 is MNHEY and CDR2 is SVGAGI.

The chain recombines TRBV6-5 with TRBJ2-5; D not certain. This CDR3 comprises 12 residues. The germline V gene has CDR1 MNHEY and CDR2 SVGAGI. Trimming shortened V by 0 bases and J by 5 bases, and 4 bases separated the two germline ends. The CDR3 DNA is TGTGCCAGCAGTTACTCAGCGGAGACCCAGTACTTC. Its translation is CASSYSAETQYF.

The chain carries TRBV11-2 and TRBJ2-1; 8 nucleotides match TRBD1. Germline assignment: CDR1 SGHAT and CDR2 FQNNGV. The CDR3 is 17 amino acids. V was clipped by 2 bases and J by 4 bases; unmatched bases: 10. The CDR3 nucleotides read TGTGCCAGCAGCTTAAGGTGGAGGGGACAGGCGTACAATGAGCAGTTCTTC. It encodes CASSLRWRGQAYNEQFF.

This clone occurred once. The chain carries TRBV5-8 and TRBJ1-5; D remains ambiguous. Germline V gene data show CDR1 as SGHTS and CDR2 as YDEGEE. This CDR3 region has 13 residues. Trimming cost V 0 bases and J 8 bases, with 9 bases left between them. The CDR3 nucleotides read TGTGCCAGCAGCTTGGGCGGAAGCAAGCCCCAGCATTTT. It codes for CASSLGGSKPQHF.

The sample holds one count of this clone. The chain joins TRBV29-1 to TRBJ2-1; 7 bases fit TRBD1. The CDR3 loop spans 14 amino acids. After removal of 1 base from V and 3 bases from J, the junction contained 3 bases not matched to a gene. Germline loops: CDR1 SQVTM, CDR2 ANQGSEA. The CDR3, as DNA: TGCAGCGTTGAAGGACAGGGTTTCTACAATGAGCAGTTCTTC. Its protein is CSVEGQGFYNEQFF.

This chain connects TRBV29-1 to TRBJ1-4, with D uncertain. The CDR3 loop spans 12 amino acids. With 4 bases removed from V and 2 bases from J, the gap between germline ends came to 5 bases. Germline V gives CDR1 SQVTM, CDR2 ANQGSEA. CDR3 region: CSVGLTNEKLFF. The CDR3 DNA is TGCAGCGTTGGGCTTACTAATGAAAAACTGTTTTTT.

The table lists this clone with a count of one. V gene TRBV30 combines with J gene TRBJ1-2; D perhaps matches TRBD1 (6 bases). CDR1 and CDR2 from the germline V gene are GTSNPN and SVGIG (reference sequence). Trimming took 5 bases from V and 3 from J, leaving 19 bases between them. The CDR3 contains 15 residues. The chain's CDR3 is CAWHLQGRADYGYTF. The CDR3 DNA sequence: TGTGCCTGGCACTTACAGGGTAGGGCGGACTATGGCTACACCTTC.

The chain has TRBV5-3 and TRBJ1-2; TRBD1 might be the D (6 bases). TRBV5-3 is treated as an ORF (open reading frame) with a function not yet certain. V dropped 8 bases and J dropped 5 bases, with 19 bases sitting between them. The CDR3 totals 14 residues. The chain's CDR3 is CARGESMGAYGYTF. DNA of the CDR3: TGTGCCAGGGGTGAGTCGATGGGGGCTTATGGCTACACCTTC.